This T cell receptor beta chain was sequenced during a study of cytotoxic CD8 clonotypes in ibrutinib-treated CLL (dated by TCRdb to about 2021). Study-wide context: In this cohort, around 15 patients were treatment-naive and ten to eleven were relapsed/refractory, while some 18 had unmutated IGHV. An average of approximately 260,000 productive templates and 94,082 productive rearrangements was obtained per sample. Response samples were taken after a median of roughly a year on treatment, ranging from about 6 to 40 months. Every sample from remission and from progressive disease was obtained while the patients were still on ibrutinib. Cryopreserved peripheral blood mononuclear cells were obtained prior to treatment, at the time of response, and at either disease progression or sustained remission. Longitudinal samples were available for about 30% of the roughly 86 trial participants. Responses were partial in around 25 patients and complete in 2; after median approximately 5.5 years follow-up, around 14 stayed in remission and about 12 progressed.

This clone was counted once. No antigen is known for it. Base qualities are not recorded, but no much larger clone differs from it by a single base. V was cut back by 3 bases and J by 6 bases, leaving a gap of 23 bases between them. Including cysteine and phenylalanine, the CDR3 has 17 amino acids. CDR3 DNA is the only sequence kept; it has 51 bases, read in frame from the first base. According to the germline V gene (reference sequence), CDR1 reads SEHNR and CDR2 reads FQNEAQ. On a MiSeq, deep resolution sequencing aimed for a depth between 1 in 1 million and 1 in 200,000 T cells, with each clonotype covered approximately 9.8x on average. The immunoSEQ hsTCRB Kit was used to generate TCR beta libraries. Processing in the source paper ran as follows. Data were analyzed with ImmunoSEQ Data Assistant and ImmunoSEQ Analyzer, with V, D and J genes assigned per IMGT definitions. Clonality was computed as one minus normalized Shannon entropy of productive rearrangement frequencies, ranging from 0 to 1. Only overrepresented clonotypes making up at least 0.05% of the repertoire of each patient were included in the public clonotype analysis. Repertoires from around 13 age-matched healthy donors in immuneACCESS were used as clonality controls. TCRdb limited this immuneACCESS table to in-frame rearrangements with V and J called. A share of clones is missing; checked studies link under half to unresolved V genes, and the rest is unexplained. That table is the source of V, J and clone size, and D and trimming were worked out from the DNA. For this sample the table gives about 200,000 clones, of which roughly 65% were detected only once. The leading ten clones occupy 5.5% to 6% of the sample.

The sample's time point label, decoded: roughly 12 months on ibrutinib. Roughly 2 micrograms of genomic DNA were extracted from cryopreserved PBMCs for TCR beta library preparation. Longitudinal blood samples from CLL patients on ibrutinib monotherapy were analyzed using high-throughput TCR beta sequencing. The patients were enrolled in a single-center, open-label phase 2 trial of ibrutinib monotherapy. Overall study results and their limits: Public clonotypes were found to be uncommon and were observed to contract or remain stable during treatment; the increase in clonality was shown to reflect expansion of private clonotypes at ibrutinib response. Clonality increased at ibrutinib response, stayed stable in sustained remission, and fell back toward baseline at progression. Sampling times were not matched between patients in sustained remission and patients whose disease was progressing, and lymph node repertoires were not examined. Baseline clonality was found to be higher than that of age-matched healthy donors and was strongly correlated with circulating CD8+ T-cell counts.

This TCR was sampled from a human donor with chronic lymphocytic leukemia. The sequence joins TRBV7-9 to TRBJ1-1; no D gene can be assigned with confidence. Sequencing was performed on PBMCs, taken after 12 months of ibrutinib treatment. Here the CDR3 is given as CASSFGRSSALRPEAFF. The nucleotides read TGTGCCAGCAGCTTCGGACGGTCATCCGCGTTACGCCCTGAAGCTTTCTTT.